A single sample gave rise to the 27 T cell receptor beta chains below, sequenced in a study of cytomegalovirus exposure and HLA in healthy donors. The PCR employed 60 Vbeta primers together with 13 Jbeta primers. Assay used: immunoSEQ multiplex PCR; TCRdb lists only in-frame clones, some missing. The sample shows approximately 120,000 clones, 69% of them seen only once. Sequencing input: PBMCs. The receptors shown here come from a woman between 70 and 85 years old in good health and CMV-seropositive.

The chain joins TRBV18 to TRBJ2-2; no clear D gene. With 3 bases removed from V and 0 bases from J, the gap between germline ends came to 14 bases. Germline V CDR1 and CDR2: KGHSH, LQKENI. The CDR3 is made up of 17 amino acids. CDR3 sequence reads: CASSPVRQLTNTGELFF. The CDR3 coding sequence is TGTGCCAGCTCACCTGTGCGGCAACTAACGAACACCGGGGAGCTGTTTTTT. The whole variable domain, filled in from reference TRBV18 and TRBJ2-2, reads NAGVMQNPRHLVRRRGQEARLRCSPMKGHSHVYWYRQLPEEGLKFMVYLQKENIIDESGMPKERFSAEFPKEGPSILRIQQVVRGDSAAYFCASSPVRQLTNTGELFFGEGSRLTVL.

The rearrangement joins TRBV4-2 to TRBJ1-5; D unresolved. The length of the CDR3 is 17 residues. Germline CDR1 and CDR2: LGHNA and YNFKEQ. V was trimmed by 0 bases and J by 2 bases, leaving 14 bases between them. The CDR3 sequence: CASSQDLENFGNQPQHF. The CDR3 DNA reads TGTGCCAGCAGCCAAGATCTGGAGAACTTCGGCAATCAGCCCCAGCATTTT.

This chain links TRBV10-3 with TRBJ2-1, with TRBD2 matching over 10 bases. The germline V gene has CDR1 ENHRY and CDR2 SYGVKD. Losses at the gene ends were 7 bases for V and 6 bases for J; bases not matched to a gene: 9. The CDR3 consists of 15 residues. In DNA form, the CDR3 reads TGTGCCATCATGGGTAGCGGGGGGAGGTTCAATGAGCAGTTCTTC. Translated, it gives CAIMGSGGRFNEQFF.

The chain has TRBV10-3 and TRBJ1-4; D is perhaps TRBD1 (6 bases). The V and J ends lost 5 bases and 2 bases respectively, with 9 bases between them. From germline, CDR1 is ENHRY and CDR2 SYGVKD. The CDR3 covers 14 residues. The CDR3 coding sequence is TGTGCCATCAGTAAGCAGGGGACTAATGAAAAACTGTTTTTT. It specifies CAISKQGTNEKLFF.

A remark on this clone: At one end the junction does not follow the germline gene, possibly because of a read error. The genes are TRBV10-3 and TRBJ1-6; D might be TRBD1 (5 bases). Per germline, CDR1 ENHRY and CDR2 SYGVKD. This CDR3 has 16 residues. CDR3 sequence: CAIRESLYRRNSPLHF. Written as DNA, the CDR3 is TGTGCCATCCGTGAGTCTCTTTACAGGAGAAATTCACCCCTCCACTTT.

This clone was picked up one time. The V and J genes are TRBV2 and TRBJ1-4, with 9 bases aligning to TRBD1. There are 12 residues in the CDR3. Trimming at V came to 8 bases and at J to 7 bases, leaving 2 bases not matched to a gene. Germline V lookup: CDR1 SNHLY, CDR2 FYNNEI. The chain's CDR3 is CASGTGLEKLFF. In DNA, the CDR3 is TGTGCCAGCGGGACAGGGCTTGAAAAACTGTTTTTT.

The chain links TRBV6-5 to TRBJ2-3; D gene unclear. Per the germline V gene, CDR1 is MNHEY and CDR2 is SVGAGI. The CDR3 is 14 residues long. V was pared by 7 bases and J by 1 base, with 12 bases between. The CDR3: CASKEMWGTDTQYF. In nucleotides, the CDR3 is TGTGCCAGCAAGGAGATGTGGGGCACAGATACGCAGTATTTT.

This rearrangement joins TRBV5-1 to TRBJ2-3; 11 nucleotides agree with TRBD2. The V segment lost 4 bases and the J segment 4 bases; nucleotides outside the gene matches: 8. CDR1 and CDR2 (germline): SGHRS, YFSETQ. CDR3 length: 16 residues. In DNA form, the CDR3 reads TGCGCCAGCAGCGATACTGTAGCGGGGGGGGCAGATACGCAGTATTTT. Translated, it gives CASSDTVAGGADTQYF.

The chain is built from TRBV7-9 and TRBJ1-1; no reliable D call. This CDR3 region has 15 residues. Looked up from germline, CDR1 is SEHNR and CDR2 is FQNEAQ (reference sequence). V dropped 1 base and J dropped 4 bases, with 13 bases sitting between them. CDR3 DNA sequence: TGTGCCAGCAGCTTAGTGCGGGGTAAAGGCACTGAAGCTTTCTTT. Its translation is CASSLVRGKGTEAFF.

The chain employs TRBV30 and TRBJ1-3; D possibly corresponds to TRBD1 (5 bases). Trimming cost V 3 bases and J 0 bases, with 9 bases left between them. Per the germline V gene, CDR1 is GTSNPN and CDR2 is SVGIG (reference sequence). CDR3 length: 14 amino acids. The CDR3 coding sequence is TGTGCCTGGAGAACCAGGGCCTCTGGAAACACCATATATTTT. Amino acids: CAWRTRASGNTIYF.

The chain recombines TRBV29-1 with TRBJ2-3; 7 bases map to TRBD1. This CDR3 is 13 amino acids long. The junction had 4 bases not matched to a gene; V was cut back by 6 bases and J by 1 base. Germline V gene sequence: CDR1 SQVTM, CDR2 ANQGSEA. This CDR3 is CSVSGTGTDTQYF. In DNA, the CDR3 is TGCAGCGTATCAGGGACAGGCACAGATACGCAGTATTTT.

The V call is TRBV5-1, the J call TRBJ1-6, with D unresolved. Germline assignment: CDR1 SGHRS and CDR2 YFSETQ. The V gene lost 7 bases and the J gene lost 7 bases, with 12 bases spanning the gap. The CDR3 sequence is 13 residues long. CDR3 in amino acids: CASAAGENSPLHF. The DNA of the CDR3 is TGCGCCAGCGCTGCGGGAGAGAATTCACCCCTCCACTTT.

This clone was recorded a few times. The genes are TRBV7-2 and TRBJ2-7; 8 nucleotides line up with TRBD2. V trimming: 2 bases; J trimming: 7 bases; junction bases outside the gene matches: 7. From germline, CDR1 is SGHTA and CDR2 FQGNSA. This CDR3 has 14 amino acids. CDR3 DNA sequence: TGTGCCAGCAGCTTATCGGGGGGGCCGGAGGAGCAGTACTTC. Translated, it gives CASSLSGGPEEQYF.

This chain uses TRBV19 with TRBJ1-2, with D unresolved. CDR1 is LNHDA, CDR2 SQIVND, per germline (reference sequence). The CDR3 is made up of 14 amino acids. V was cut by 7 bases and J by 3 bases, with 15 bases left in between. In nucleotides, the CDR3 is TGTGCCAGTAAACCGGAGGATAGGGACTATGGCTACACCTTC. This translates into CASKPEDRDYGYTF. The variable domain in full, with the rest retrieved from reference TRBV19 and TRBJ1-2, is DGGITQSPKYLFRKEGQNVTLSCEQNLNHDAMYWYRQDPGQGLRLIYYSQIVNDFQKGDIAEGYSVSREKKESFPLTVTSAQKNPTAFYLCASKPEDRDYGYTFGSGTRLTVV.

Here the CDR3 DNA reads TGTGCCAGCAGAGGCGGGGGGGCCTCGGATACGCAGTATTTT. Its translation is CASRGGGASDTQYF. The chain employs TRBV4-2 and TRBJ2-3; TRBD2 aligns across 9 bases. This CDR3 has 14 amino acids. With V trimmed by 6 bases and J by 6 bases, 7 bases remained unmatched. Germline lookup yields CDR1 LGHNA and CDR2 YNFKEQ.

The chain couples TRBV27 to TRBJ2-1; 11 positions match TRBD2. The CDR3 is 17 residues long. V lost 6 bases, J lost 0 bases, and 7 bases stayed unmatched. Germline CDR1 MNHEY, CDR2 SMNVEV (reference sequence). In DNA form, the CDR3 reads TGTGCCAGCAGGAACCGACTAGCGGGGAGCTCCTACAATGAGCAGTTCTTC. Its translation: CASRNRLAGSSYNEQFF.

This chain uses TRBV30 with TRBJ1-2, with 12 nucleotides matching TRBD1. The germline V gene encodes CDR1 GTSNPN and CDR2 SVGIG (reference sequence). The V gene end was trimmed by 2 bases and the J gene end by 4 bases; junction bases not matched to a gene: 8. This CDR3 comprises 16 residues. CDR3 residues: CAWSRGDRGLAYGYTF. CDR3 sequence (DNA): TGTGCCTGGAGTAGGGGGGACAGGGGGCTCGCCTATGGCTACACCTTC.

The rearrangement joins TRBV5-1 to TRBJ2-7, with a weak D call TRBD1 (6 bases). The CDR3 length is 14 residues. The V gene's germline CDR1 is SGHRS and CDR2 YFSETQ. Trimming removed 4 bases at V and 3 bases at J, with 14 bases between. Written as DNA, the CDR3 is TGCGCCAGCAGCCTACCCGGACAGAGCTACGAGCAGTACTTC. This encodes CASSLPGQSYEQYF.

This clone turned up a few times. The chain links TRBV13 to TRBJ2-5; TRBD2 matches at 7 bases. Per germline, CDR1 PRHDT and CDR2 FYEKMQ (reference sequence). CDR3 length: 15 amino acids. V trimming: 5 bases; J trimming: 2 bases; junction bases outside the gene matches: 8. CDR3 region: CASSMGGGLQETQYF. In DNA, the CDR3 is TGTGCCAGCAGCATGGGCGGGGGTCTACAAGAGACCCAGTACTTC.

The chain employs TRBV30 and TRBJ1-4; D is undetermined. CDR1 and CDR2 (germline): GTSNPN, SVGIG (reference sequence). This CDR3 has 13 residues. V dropped 2 bases and J dropped 10 bases, with 14 bases sitting between them. CDR3 DNA: TGTGCCTGGAGTAATGGAGTGATGGGAAAACTGTTTTTT. It codes for CAWSNGVMGKLFF. The entire variable domain, with the rest obtained from reference TRBV30 and TRBJ1-4, is as follows: SQTIHQWPATLVQPVGSPLSLECTVEGTSNPNLYWYRQAAGRGLQLLFYSVGIGQISSEVPQNLSASRPQDRQFILSSKKLLLSDSGFYLCAWSNGVMGKLFFGSGTQLSVL.

On this clone itself: An end of the junction does not agree with germline; a read error may underlie this. The rearrangement joins TRBV7-7 to TRBJ2-2; the match to TRBD1 covers 11 bases. This CDR3 comprises 16 residues. CDR1 SSHAT and CDR2 FNYEAQ come from the germline V gene (reference sequence). The CDR3 DNA reads as TGTGCTAGCACCCCTAGAGGGACAGGGGGCACCGGGGAGCTGTTTTTT. Translating gives CASTPRGTGGTGELFF.

The V call is TRBV19, the J call TRBJ1-2; tentative D call: TRBD1 (5 bases). Germline lookup yields CDR1 LNHDA and CDR2 SQIVND (reference sequence). The CDR3 is 16 amino acids. Trimming stripped 7 bases from V and 1 base from J, with 19 bases between. The CDR3 protein is CASNRPRQQLNYGYTF. CDR3 nucleotides: TGTGCCAGTAACCGCCCCCGACAGCAACTTAACTATGGCTACACCTTC.

The rearrangement joins TRBV7-2 to TRBJ1-1, with D possibly TRBD1 on 5 matching bases. Between the trimmed V and J ends, which lost 1 base and 2 bases, there was a span of 8 bases. Germline V gene sequence: CDR1 SGHTA, CDR2 FQGNSA. This CDR3 has 14 amino acids. The CDR3 region has the DNA TGTGCCAGCAGCTTAGTTAGGGGAAACACTGAAGCTTTCTTT. Its protein product is CASSLVRGNTEAFF.

The chain is built from TRBV7-2 and TRBJ2-2; a possible D gene is TRBD2 (6 bases). Trimming left V 3 bases short and J 4 bases short, with 12 bases between. Germline V gene data show CDR1 as SGHTA and CDR2 as FQGNSA. The CDR3 sequence is 15 residues long. In nucleotides, the CDR3 is TGTGCCAGCAGCTTTGGACTAAGCGCCACCGGGGAGCTGTTTTTT. Its translation is CASSFGLSATGELFF.

This clone was seen more than once but under ten times. The J gene is TRBJ1-2, the V gene TRBV6-1, with no clear D. CDR1 MNHNS and CDR2 SASEGT come from the germline V gene. The CDR3 is 15 amino acids. V dropped 4 bases and J dropped 2 bases, with 14 bases sitting between them. The CDR3 region has the DNA TGTGCCAGCAGTGTGCCCTTTGGTCAGAACTATGGCTACACCTTC. Translating it yields CASSVPFGQNYGYTF.

In the case of this clone: This sequence may be a read error, since a much larger clone differs from it by one base. Other DNA sequences in the sample encode the same CDR3. The rearrangement joins TRBV6-5 to TRBJ2-7, with D perhaps TRBD1 (6 bases). CDR1 is MNHEY and CDR2 is SVGAGI in the germline V gene. Between the trimmed V and J ends, which lost 0 bases and 3 bases, there was a span of 12 bases. This CDR3 spans 15 amino acids. The CDR3 bases are TGTGCCAGCAGTTACTCGAAGAGGGGACACTACGAGCAGTACTTC. Its translation is CASSYSKRGHYEQYF.

This clone was found once. The chain employs TRBV7-9 and TRBJ1-2; D not certain. Trimming left V 1 base short and J 0 bases short, with 6 bases between. The germline V gene encodes CDR1 SEHNR and CDR2 FQNEAQ (reference sequence). The CDR3 extends over 14 amino acids. CDR3 residues: CASSLDGANYGYTF. CDR3 nucleotides: TGTGCCAGCAGCTTAGACGGGGCTAACTATGGCTACACCTTC. The variable domain in full, completed from reference TRBV7-9 and TRBJ1-2, reads DTGVSQNPRHKITKRGQNVTFRCDPISEHNRLYWYRQTLGQGPEFLTYFQNEAQLEKSRLLSDRFSAERPKGSFSTLEIQRTEQGDSAMYLCASSLDGANYGYTFGSGTRLTVV.